This TCR beta chain was found in a study of identical twins. Using its own MiXCR run on the 5' RACE reads, TCRdb lists one record per CDR3 protein. The sample consists of just over 500,000 distinct CDR3 sequences, 22% of them appearing once. The J segment lost 5 bases and the V segment lost 8 bases, leaving 15 bases of the junction unmatched. This CDR3 spans 17 amino acids. CDR1 SEHNR and CDR2 FQNEAQ come from the germline V gene (reference sequence). This sample was also put to use in a study of T cells expressing NK-cell markers. Per that study: TCR beta repertoires came from sorted CD3+CD56+NKG2C+, CD3+CD56+NKG2C- and CD3+CD56-NKG2C+ T cells.

The gene calls are TRBV7-9 and TRBJ2-5; the match to TRBD2 covers 12 bases. The receptor was derived from a woman under 30 in good health. Sequencing used CD4+ T cells sorted from blood. The CDR3 loop reads CASPASTSGSGVETQYF. The CDR3 bases are TGTGCCAGCCCCGCATCGACTAGCGGGAGCGGGGTTGAGACCCAGTACTTC.